This T cell receptor (beta chain) emerged from a study of long-term antiretroviral therapy in people with HIV. V was cut by 4 bases and J by 1 base, with 14 bases left in between. The CDR3 sequence is 15 residues long. The germline V gene has CDR1 SGHKS and CDR2 YYEKEE (reference sequence). The assay used was immunoSEQ (version v3.0), run at survey level. Clones were sequenced by immunoSEQ multiplex PCR, and TCRdb holds only the in-frame ones, with some missing. This table has around 28,000 clones, 85% appearing once. The clonotype was recovered from a man aged 35-49 years with HIV. This sample comprised unsorted PBMCs, obtained 2.3 years after starting antiretroviral therapy. The genes are TRBV5-5 and TRBJ1-1, with D uncertain. CDR3 nucleotides: TGTGCCAGCAGCCATCACCCCCGGGCGAACACTGAAGCTTTCTTT. It yields the protein CASSHHPRANTEAFF.